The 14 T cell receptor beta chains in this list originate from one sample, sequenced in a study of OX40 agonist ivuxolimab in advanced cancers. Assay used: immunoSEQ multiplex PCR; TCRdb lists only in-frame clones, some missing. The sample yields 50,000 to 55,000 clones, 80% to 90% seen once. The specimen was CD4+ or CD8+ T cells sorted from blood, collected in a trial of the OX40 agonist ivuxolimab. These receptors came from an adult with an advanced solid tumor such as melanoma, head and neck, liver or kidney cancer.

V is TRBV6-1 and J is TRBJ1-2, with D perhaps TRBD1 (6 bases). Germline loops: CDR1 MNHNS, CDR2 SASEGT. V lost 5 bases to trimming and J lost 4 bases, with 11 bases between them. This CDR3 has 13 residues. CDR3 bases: TGTGCCAGCAGTCCTCGGGACATCTATGGCTACACCTTC. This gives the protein CASSPRDIYGYTF.

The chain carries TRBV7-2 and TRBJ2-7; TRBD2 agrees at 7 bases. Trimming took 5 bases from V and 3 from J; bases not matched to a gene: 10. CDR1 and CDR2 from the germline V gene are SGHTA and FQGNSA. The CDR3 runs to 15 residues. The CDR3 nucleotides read TGTGCCAGCAGCCCTCGAGGGGAGCGGGGCTACGAGCAGTACTTC. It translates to CASSPRGERGYEQYF. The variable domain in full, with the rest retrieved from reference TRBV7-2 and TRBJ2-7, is GAGVSQSPSNKVTEKGKDVELRCDPISGHTALYWYRQSLGQGLEFLIYFQGNSAPDKSGLPSDRFSAERTGGSVSTLTIQRTQQEDSAVYLCASSPRGERGYEQYFGPGTRLTVT.

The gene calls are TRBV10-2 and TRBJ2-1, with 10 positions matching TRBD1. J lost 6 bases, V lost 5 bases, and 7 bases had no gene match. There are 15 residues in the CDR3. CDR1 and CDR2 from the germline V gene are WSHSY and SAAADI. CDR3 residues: CASSTGTGVLNEQFF. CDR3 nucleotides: TGCGCCAGCAGTACCGGGACAGGGGTCCTCAATGAGCAGTTCTTC.

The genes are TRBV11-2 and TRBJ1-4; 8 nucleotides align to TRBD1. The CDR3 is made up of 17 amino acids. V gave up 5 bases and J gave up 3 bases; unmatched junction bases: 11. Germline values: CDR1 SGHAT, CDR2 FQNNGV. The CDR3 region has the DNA TGTGCCAGCAGCAGATATTCAGGGGGCACCCCTAATGAAAAACTGTTTTTT. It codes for CASSRYSGGTPNEKLFF.

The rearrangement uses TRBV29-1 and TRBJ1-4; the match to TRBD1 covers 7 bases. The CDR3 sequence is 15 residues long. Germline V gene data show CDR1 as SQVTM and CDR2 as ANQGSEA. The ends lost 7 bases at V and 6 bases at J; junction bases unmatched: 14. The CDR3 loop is CSAGFFTGVDEKLFF. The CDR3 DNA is TGCAGCGCCGGGTTCTTTACAGGGGTTGATGAAAAACTGTTTTTT.

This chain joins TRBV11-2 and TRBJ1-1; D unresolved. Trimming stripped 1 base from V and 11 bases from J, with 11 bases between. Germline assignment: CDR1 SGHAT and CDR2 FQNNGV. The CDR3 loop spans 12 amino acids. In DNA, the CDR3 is TGTGCCAGCAGCTTAGGTACTAGCACGGCTTTCTTT. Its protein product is CASSLGTSTAFF.

The CDR3 DNA sequence: TGTGCCAGCAGCTTCCAGGCCACAGATACGCAGTATTTT. It specifies CASSFQATDTQYF. This rearrangement joins TRBV5-6 to TRBJ2-3; D gene uncertain. The germline gives CDR1 SGHDT, CDR2 YYEEEE. This CDR3 is built from 13 residues. Between the trimmed V and J ends, which lost 2 bases and 2 bases, there was a span of 6 bases.

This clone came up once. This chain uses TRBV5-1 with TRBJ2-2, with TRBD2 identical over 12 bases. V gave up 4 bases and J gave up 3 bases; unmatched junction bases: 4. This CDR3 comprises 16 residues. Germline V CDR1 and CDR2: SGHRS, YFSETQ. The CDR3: CASSRLAGEYTGELFF. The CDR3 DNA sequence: TGCGCCAGCAGCAGACTAGCGGGAGAGTACACCGGGGAGCTGTTTTTT.

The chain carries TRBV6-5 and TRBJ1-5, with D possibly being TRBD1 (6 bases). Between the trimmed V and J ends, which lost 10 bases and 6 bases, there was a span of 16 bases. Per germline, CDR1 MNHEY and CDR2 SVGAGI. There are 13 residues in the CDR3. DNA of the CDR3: TGTGCCACCGGACGGGAAGGGGGTCAGCCCCAGCATTTT. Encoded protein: CATGREGGQPQHF.

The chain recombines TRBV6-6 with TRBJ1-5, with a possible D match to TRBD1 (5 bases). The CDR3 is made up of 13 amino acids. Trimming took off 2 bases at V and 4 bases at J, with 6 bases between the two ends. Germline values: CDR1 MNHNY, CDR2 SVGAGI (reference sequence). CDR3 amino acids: CASSYRGNQPQHF. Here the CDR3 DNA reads TGTGCCAGCAGTTACAGGGGAAATCAGCCCCAGCATTTT.

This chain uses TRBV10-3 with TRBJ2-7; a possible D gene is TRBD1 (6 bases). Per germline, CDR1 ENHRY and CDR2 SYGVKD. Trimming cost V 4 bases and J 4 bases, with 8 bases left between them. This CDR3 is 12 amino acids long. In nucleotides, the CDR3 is TGTGCCATCAGTGCCACAGGGTACGAGCAGTACTTC. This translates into CAISATGYEQYF.

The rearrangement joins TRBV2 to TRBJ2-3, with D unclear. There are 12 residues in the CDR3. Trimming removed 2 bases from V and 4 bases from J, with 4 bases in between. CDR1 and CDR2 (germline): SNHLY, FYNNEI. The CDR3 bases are TGTGCCAGCAGTGAAACGGCAGATACGCAGTATTTT. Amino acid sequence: CASSETADTQYF.

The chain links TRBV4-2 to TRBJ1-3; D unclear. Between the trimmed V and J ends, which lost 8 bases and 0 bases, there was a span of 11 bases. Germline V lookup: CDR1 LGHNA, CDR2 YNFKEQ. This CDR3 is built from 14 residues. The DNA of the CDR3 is TGTGCCAGCCGAGAGGGAAACTCTGGAAACACCATATATTTT. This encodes CASREGNSGNTIYF.

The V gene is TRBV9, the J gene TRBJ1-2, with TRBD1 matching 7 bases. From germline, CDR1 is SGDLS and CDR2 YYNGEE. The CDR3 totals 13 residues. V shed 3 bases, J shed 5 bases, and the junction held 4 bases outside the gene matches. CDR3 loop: CASSAGTEYGYTF. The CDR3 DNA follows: TGTGCCAGCAGCGCCGGGACAGAATATGGCTACACCTTC.